The rows below give T cell receptor beta chains drawn from one sample of a study of breast tumors, draining lymph nodes, adjacent tissues. TCRdb redid the calling of the multiplex PCR reads with MiXCR, one entry per CDR3 protein. This sample has under 350,000 distinct CDR3 sequences, with roughly 31% found just once. Sequenced: axillary lymph node tissue. All receptors derive from a female donor with breast cancer. Some clones in this sample may be carry-over from other donors' samples. CDR3s include the opening cysteine and the closing phenylalanine or tryptophan. D genes are given only for firm matches. The size entry is marked missing in some rows and otherwise reads once, few, many or a size class.

V gene	D gene	clone size	J gene	CDR3 protein	CDR3 DNA
TRBV6-6	TRBD2	many	TRBJ2-7	CASRASGGAHEQYF	TGTGCCAGCAGGGCTAGCGGAGGGGCCCACGAGCAGTACTTC
TRBV12-5	-	-	TRBJ2-2	CASGFLGASGELFF	TGTGCTAGTGGTTTCCTTGGGGCGAGCGGGGAGCTGTTTTTT
TRBV19	TRBD2	many	TRBJ2-1	CASSGGVAGEGEQFF	TGTGCCAGTAGTGGGGGTGTGGCGGGAGAAGGTGAGCAGTTCTTC
TRBV20-1	TRBD2	many	TRBJ2-7	CSARDRTRDEQYF	TGCAGTGCTAGAGATCGGACTAGGGACGAGCAGTACTTC
TRBV6-1	-	-	TRBJ1-3	CASSPIGAGNTIYF	TGTGCCAGCAGCCCCATCGGGGCTGGAAACACCATATATTTT
TRBV19	TRBD2	few	TRBJ2-7	CASSIGVAGAPYEQYF	TGTGCCAGTAGTATCGGGGTAGCGGGAGCACCCTACGAGCAGTACTTC
TRBV6-1	-	-	TRBJ2-1	CASGLADNEQFF	TGTGCCAGTGGCTTAGCTGACAATGAGCAGTTCTTC
TRBV6-2/TRBV6-3	-	-	TRBJ2-1	CASSSPRGWGNEQFF	TGTGCCAGCAGTTCCCCTAGAGGTTGGGGCAATGAGCAGTTCTTC
TRBV30	-	-	TRBJ1-4	CAWSLQGTNEKLFF	TGTGCCTGGAGTTTACAGGGAACTAATGAAAAACTGTTTTTT
TRBV7-9	-	-	TRBJ2-6	CASSFALLGETEAF	TGTGCCAGCAGCTTTGCCCTCCTAGGGGAAACTGAGGCTTTC
TRBV20-1	TRBD2	many	TRBJ2-1	CSARILAGGVNEQFF	TGCAGTGCTAGAATATTAGCGGGAGGGGTCAATGAGCAGTTCTTC
TRBV7-9	TRBD2	once	TRBJ2-2	CASSGTSGMYTRELFF	TGTGCCAGCTCAGGGACTAGCGGGATGTACACCAGGGAGCTGTTTTTT
TRBV6-6	-	many	TRBJ2-7	CASSYARDYEQYF	TGTGCCAGCAGTTACGCCAGGGACTACGAGCAGTACTTC
TRBV15	-	many	TRBJ1-6	CATSRDPGETSPLHF	TGTGCCACCAGCAGAGATCCAGGGGAGACTTCACCCCTCCACTTT
TRBV25-1	-	-	TRBJ2-1	CASSWTGRVYNEQFF	TGTGCCAGCAGTTGGACCGGGAGAGTCTACAATGAGCAGTTCTTC
TRBV20-1	-	many	TRBJ2-2	CRQPLLGASTGELFF	TGCAGGCAACCTTTGCTTGGAGCCTCCACCGGGGAGCTGTTTTTT
TRBV20-1	TRBD1	many	TRBJ1-2	CSARGQGVVGYTF	TGCAGTGCTAGGGGTCAGGGGGTTGTTGGCTACACCTTC
TRBV27	-	few	TRBJ2-5	CASSLSEGPWETQYF	TGTGCCAGCAGTTTATCGGAGGGCCCCTGGGAGACCCAGTACTTC
TRBV5-4	-	-	TRBJ2-2	CAGSLVGKLGELFF	TGTGCCGGCAGCTTGGTGGGGAAACTCGGGGAGCTGTTTTTT
TRBV5-1	TRBD2	many	TRBJ2-3	CASSQGLAGDTQYF	TGCGCCAGCAGCCAAGGACTAGCGGGAGATACGCAGTATTTT
TRBV13	TRBD2	-	TRBJ2-5	CASSQGLAGMVTQYF	TGTGCCAGCAGCCAGGGACTAGCGGGAATGGTTACCCAGTACTTC
TRBV12-3/TRBV12-4	-	many	TRBJ2-7	CASSLGAQSPFYEQYF	TGTGCCAGCAGTTTAGGCGCCCAGTCCCCCTTTTACGAGCAGTACTTC
TRBV7-9	TRBD1	many	TRBJ1-5	CASSASDRGSQPQHF	TGTGCCAGCAGCGCCTCCGACAGGGGGTCTCAGCCCCAGCATTTT
TRBV29-1	-	-	TRBJ2-5	CSGRASQETQYF	TGCAGCGGGCGGGCCAGCCAAGAGACCCAGTACTTC
TRBV5-1	-	many	TRBJ2-7	CASSLGQPDEQYF	TGCGCCAGCAGCTTGGGACAGCCCGACGAGCAGTACTTC
TRBV7-6	TRBD2	many	TRBJ2-3	CASRTGGMTDTQYF	TGTGCCAGCCGGACGGGAGGTATGACAGATACGCAGTATTTT
TRBV10-2	-	many	TRBJ2-3	CAGGRRMDTQYF	TGCGCCGGAGGGAGGAGGATGGATACGCAGTATTTT
TRBV7-2	-	-	TRBJ2-3	CASSFLGHQTDTQYF	TGTGCCAGCAGCTTCCTGGGGCACCAGACAGATACGCAGTATTTT
TRBV12-3/TRBV12-4	TRBD1	many	TRBJ1-5	CASSKRTGGAGGPQHF	TGTGCCAGCAGTAAAAGGACAGGGGGCGCGGGTGGGCCCCAGCATTTT
TRBV12-3/TRBV12-4	TRBD1	many	TRBJ1-5	CASSSGQGVGNQPQHF	TGTGCCAGCAGCTCAGGACAGGGGGTAGGCAATCAGCCCCAGCATTTT
TRBV7-8	-	-	TRBJ1-6	CASREGASHNSPLHF	TGTGCCAGCAGGGAAGGAGCCTCCCATAATTCACCCCTCCACTTT
TRBV20-1	TRBD2	many	TRBJ2-5	CSARVGAGMRKETQYF	TGCAGTGCTAGAGTTGGAGCGGGGATGCGGAAAGAGACCCAGTACTTC
TRBV20-1	TRBD1	-	TRBJ1-2	CSARRPGQGAKSTF	TGCAGTGCTAGGCGGCCTGGACAGGGGGCTAAAAGCACCTTC
TRBV12-3/TRBV12-4	TRBD2	many	TRBJ2-1	CASSFSSGSSGNEQFF	TGTGCCAGCAGTTTCTCTAGCGGGAGTTCCGGCAATGAGCAGTTCTTC
TRBV6-2/TRBV6-3	-	-	TRBJ2-7	CASSHSQDYEQYF	TGTGCCAGCAGTCATTCCCAGGACTACGAGCAGTACTTC
TRBV30	-	-	TRBJ2-3	CAWSVGQGTDTQYF	TGTGCCTGGAGTGTCGGGCAGGGAACAGATACGCAGTATTTT
TRBV11-3	TRBD1	many	TRBJ2-3	CASSLGHGQGWDTQYF	TGTGCCAGCAGCTTAGGCCACGGACAGGGCTGGGATACGCAGTATTTT
TRBV3-1	-	many	TRBJ2-6	CASSQAAGANVLTF	TGTGCCAGCAGCCAAGCAGCGGGGGCCAACGTCCTGACTTTC
TRBV6-2/TRBV6-3	-	-	TRBJ2-3	CASTHRGEVADTQYF	TGTGCCAGCACCCACCGGGGCGAGGTTGCAGATACGCAGTATTTT
TRBV6-6	-	many	TRBJ2-2	CASSRGLGDTGELFF	TGTGCCAGCAGTCGGGGTTTGGGGGACACCGGGGAGCTGTTTTTT
TRBV4-2	-	many	TRBJ1-2	CASSQEFGYTF	TGTGCCAGCAGCCAAGAATTTGGCTACACCTTC
TRBV7-2	TRBD1	many	TRBJ2-7	CASRPGTGVYEQYF	TGTGCCAGCAGACCCGGGACAGGGGTTTACGAGCAGTACTTC
TRBV10-3	TRBD1	many	TRBJ1-6	CAIRDGTGDSPLHF	TGTGCCATCAGGGACGGGACAGGGGATTCACCCCTCCACTTT
TRBV19	-	many	TRBJ2-3	CASTPRSLGVLDTQYF	TGTGCCAGTACCCCTCGATCTCTGGGGGTTTTAGATACGCAGTATTTT
TRBV20-1	TRBD2	many	TRBJ2-3	CSATRTSGSPDTQYF	TGCAGTGCTACGAGGACTAGCGGGAGCCCAGATACGCAGTATTTT
TRBV20-1	-	-	TRBJ2-5	CSARGRAKETQYF	TGCAGTGCTAGAGGGCGGGCTAAGGAGACCCAGTACTTC
TRBV11-2	TRBD2	many	TRBJ2-7	CASSLVGLHYEQYF	TGTGCCAGCAGCTTAGTGGGACTACACTACGAGCAGTACTTC
TRBV2	-	-	TRBJ1-1	CASSPLRLAFF	TGTGCCAGCAGTCCACTTAGGCTAGCTTTCTTT
TRBV20-1	-	many	TRBJ2-3	CSAEDLASTDTQYF	TGCAGTGCTGAAGACTTGGCTAGCACAGATACGCAGTATTTT
TRBV10-3	TRBD1	many	TRBJ2-5	CAISEGQGETQYF	TGTGCCATCAGTGAGGGACAGGGAGAGACCCAGTACTTC
TRBV20-1	TRBD1	many	TRBJ1-6	CSARGEQGVKLHF	TGCAGTGCTAGAGGAGAACAGGGGGTCAAACTCCACTTT
TRBV7-2	-	many	TRBJ2-7	CASSLTGPSLYEQYF	TGTGCCAGCAGCCTAACAGGGCCCTCCCTCTACGAGCAGTACTTC
TRBV5-5	TRBD2	many	TRBJ2-5	CASEGVGLAVQETQYF	TGTGCCAGCGAAGGAGTGGGACTAGCGGTCCAAGAGACCCAGTACTTC
TRBV19	-	-	TRBJ2-3	CASSPTHSDAQYF	TGTGCCAGTAGTCCCACCCATAGCGATGCACAGTATTTT
TRBV14	-	many	TRBJ2-3	CASSHSRTDTQYF	TGTGCCAGCAGCCATAGCCGAACAGATACGCAGTATTTT
TRBV13	-	-	TRBJ2-2	CASSLLTEAGELFF	TGTGCCAGCAGCTTGCTAACGGAGGCCGGGGAGCTGTTTTTT
TRBV12-3/TRBV12-4	-	many	TRBJ2-3	CASSLGPTADTQYF	TGTGCCAGCAGTTTGGGCCCGACTGCAGATACGCAGTATTTT
TRBV3-1	TRBD2	few	TRBJ2-7	CASSQAGGRASEQYF	TGTGCCAGCAGCCAAGCCGGAGGGAGGGCCAGCGAGCAGTACTTC
TRBV7-8	-	few	TRBJ1-1	CASSLPGRVSEAFF	TGTGCCAGCAGCTTACCTGGCAGGGTGTCTGAAGCTTTCTTT
TRBV12-5	TRBD2	many	TRBJ2-1	CASGFPGLAGGFNEQFF	TGTGCTAGTGGTTTCCCCGGACTAGCGGGAGGGTTCAATGAGCAGTTCTTC